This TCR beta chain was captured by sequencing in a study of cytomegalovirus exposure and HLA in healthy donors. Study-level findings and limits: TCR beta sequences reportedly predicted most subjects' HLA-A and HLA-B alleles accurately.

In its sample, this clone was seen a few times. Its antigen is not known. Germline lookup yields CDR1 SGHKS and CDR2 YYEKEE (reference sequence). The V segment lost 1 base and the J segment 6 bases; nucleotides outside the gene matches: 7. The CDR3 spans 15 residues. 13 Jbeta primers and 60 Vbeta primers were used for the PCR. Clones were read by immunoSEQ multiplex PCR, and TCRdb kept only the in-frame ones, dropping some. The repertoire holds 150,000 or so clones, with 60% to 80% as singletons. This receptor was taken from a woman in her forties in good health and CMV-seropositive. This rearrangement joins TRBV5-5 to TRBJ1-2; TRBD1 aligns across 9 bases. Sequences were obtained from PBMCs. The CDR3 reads CASSLFGQGRDGYTF. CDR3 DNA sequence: TGTGCCAGCAGCTTGTTTGGACAGGGGCGGGATGGCTACACCTTC.